This T cell receptor beta chain was profiled in a study of cytomegalovirus exposure and HLA in healthy donors. With 60 Vbeta and 13 Jbeta primers, the PCR was carried out. Only in-frame clones appear in the TCRdb table, and some are missing; sequencing was by immunoSEQ multiplex PCR. The data contain about 50,000 clones, 60% to 80% of them singletons. The V and J ends lost 0 bases and 4 bases respectively, with 14 bases between them. CDR1 SGHDT and CDR2 YYEEEE come from the germline V gene. The CDR3 extends over 15 amino acids. Study-wide results and limits: Later on, analysis showed that most CMV-associated TCR beta chains appeared to be HLA-restricted. It was likely that a cluster of highly shared sequence variants was a sequencing artifact. TCR sequences were mostly rare, though some public TCRs occurred in many donors.

Turning to this clone: Its antigen remains unknown.

The clonotype originates from a woman aged 35 to 49 in good health and CMV-seropositive. The chain recombines TRBV5-6 with TRBJ2-7; D possibly corresponds to TRBD2 (6 bases). The sample consisted of PBMCs. The CDR3 is CASSLVASAWYEQYF. DNA of the CDR3: TGTGCCAGCAGCTTGGTCGCTAGCGCTTGGTACGAGCAGTACTTC.